The 7 T cell receptor beta chains below come from one sample, sequenced in a study of cytotoxic CD8 clonotypes in ibrutinib-treated CLL. The data were produced by immunoSEQ multiplex PCR, yet TCRdb's version contains in-frame clones alone and is incomplete. The table shows around 97,000 clones, with approximately 78% occurring only once. Specimen: PBMCs, collected after 12 months of ibrutinib treatment. The receptors were gathered from a human donor with chronic lymphocytic leukemia.

The gene calls are TRBV30 and TRBJ1-4; possibly TRBD1 for D (6 bases). Trimming cost V 3 bases and J 4 bases, with 6 bases left between them. This CDR3 is built from 12 residues. The germline V gene encodes CDR1 GTSNPN and CDR2 SVGIG (reference sequence). The CDR3 region has the DNA TGTGCCTGGAGAGGGGGTAATGAAAAACTGTTTTTT. This encodes CAWRGGNEKLFF.

J is TRBJ1-2 and V is TRBV28; the D is unclear. Trimming removed 11 bases at V and 5 bases at J, with 15 bases between. Germline-derived CDR1 and CDR2 are MDHEN and SYDVKM. This CDR3 has 12 amino acids. CDR3 residues: CAVLGFDYGYTF. Written as DNA, the CDR3 is TGTGCCGTACTAGGGTTCGATTATGGCTACACCTTC.

The chain employs TRBV30 and TRBJ1-2; 9 bases agree with TRBD1. From germline, CDR1 is GTSNPN and CDR2 SVGIG (reference sequence). The ends lost 0 bases at V and 8 bases at J; junction bases unmatched: 7. This CDR3 is built from 14 residues. The CDR3 protein is CAWSVRGQGGGYTF. CDR3 sequence (DNA): TGTGCCTGGAGTGTCCGGGGACAGGGAGGCGGCTACACCTTC.

The sample holds a few counts of this clone. Other nucleotide sequences in the sample specify the same CDR3. The chain carries TRBV7-3 and TRBJ2-5, with D possibly being TRBD1 (5 bases). With 4 bases removed from V and 5 bases from J, the gap between germline ends came to 26 bases. CDR1 is SGHTA, CDR2 FQGTGA, per germline. There are 18 residues in the CDR3. The CDR3 spells CASSSPARNRLIWETQYF. The CDR3 coding sequence is TGTGCCAGCAGCTCGCCAGCCCGAAACAGGTTAATTTGGGAGACCCAGTACTTC.

The chain is built from TRBV14 and TRBJ1-1, with TRBD1 as a possible D gene (6 bases). The V end was cut by 4 bases, the J end by 4 bases, with 16 bases between. This CDR3 has 15 amino acids. The germline CDR1 and CDR2 sequences are SGHDN and FVKESK. CDR3 protein: CASSPAPRGLTEAFF. CDR3 DNA sequence: TGTGCCAGCAGCCCGGCCCCCAGGGGCCTCACTGAAGCTTTCTTT.

This sequence joins TRBV10-3 and TRBJ1-1, with a possible D match to TRBD1 (6 bases). The CDR3 is made up of 13 amino acids. The V end was cut by 4 bases, the J end by 3 bases, with 9 bases between. Germline values: CDR1 ENHRY, CDR2 SYGVKD. The CDR3 DNA reads as TGTGCCATCAGTGTGGGGGCTGACACTGAAGCTTTCTTT. It encodes CAISVGADTEAFF.

J is TRBJ1-1 and V is TRBV15; 9 positions match TRBD1. CDR1 is LNHNV, CDR2 YYDKDF, per germline (reference sequence). After removal of 1 base from V and 3 bases from J, the junction contained 12 bases not matched to a gene. The CDR3 has 18 amino acids. The CDR3 protein is CATSRVGGQGGEYTEAFF. CDR3 sequence (DNA): TGTGCCACCAGCAGAGTGGGGGGACAGGGAGGGGAATACACTGAAGCTTTCTTT.